This T cell receptor (beta chain) was observed in a study of glioma-infiltrating T cells after dendritic cell vaccination. The immunoSEQ assay amplified TCRB CDR3 from up to 2 ug DNA. TCRdb keeps only in-frame clones here, not all; method: immunoSEQ multiplex PCR. Of approximately 90,000 clones in the sample, over 75% were seen once. Germline V gene data show CDR1 as LNHDA and CDR2 as SQIVND (reference sequence). This CDR3 comprises 13 residues. V was cut by 5 bases and J by 4 bases, with 10 bases left in between. Study findings and constraints: Estimated pretreatment TIL content predicted outcome after dendritic cell vaccination.

To note about this clone: Its antigen is not known.

The chain uses TRBV19 and TRBJ2-3; possible D gene TRBD2, 7 bases. The sample here was blood, taken before dendritic cell vaccination. This TCR came from a human donor with glioblastoma. The CDR3: CASSWGGPDTQYF. CDR3 bases: TGTGCCAGTAGTTGGGGGGGGCCAGATACGCAGTATTTT.